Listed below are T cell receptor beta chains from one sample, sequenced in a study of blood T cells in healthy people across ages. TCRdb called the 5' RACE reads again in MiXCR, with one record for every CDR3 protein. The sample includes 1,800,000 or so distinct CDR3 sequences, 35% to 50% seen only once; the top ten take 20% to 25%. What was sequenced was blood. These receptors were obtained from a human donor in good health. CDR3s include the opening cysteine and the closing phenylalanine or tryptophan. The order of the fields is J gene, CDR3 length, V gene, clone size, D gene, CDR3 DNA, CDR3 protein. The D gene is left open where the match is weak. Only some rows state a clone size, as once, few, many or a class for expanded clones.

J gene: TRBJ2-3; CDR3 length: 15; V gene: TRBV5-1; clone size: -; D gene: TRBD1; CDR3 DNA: TGCGCCAGCGCCGACGTGGACAGGGGGCAAGATACGCAGTATTTT; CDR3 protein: CASADVDRGQDTQYF
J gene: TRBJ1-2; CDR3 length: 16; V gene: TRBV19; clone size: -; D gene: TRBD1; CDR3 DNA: TGTGCCAGTTCTTGGGGAGAAGACAGGGGCGACTATGGCTACACCTTC; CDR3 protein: CASSWGEDRGDYGYTF
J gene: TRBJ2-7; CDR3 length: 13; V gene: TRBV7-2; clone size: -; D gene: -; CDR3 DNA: TGTGCCAGCAACCGGGACGCAGGAACCGAGCAGTACTTC; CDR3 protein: CASNRDAGTEQYF
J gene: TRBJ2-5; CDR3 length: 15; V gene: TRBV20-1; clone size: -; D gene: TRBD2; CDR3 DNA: TGCAGCGAACCGGTAGCTAGCGGGGGACAAGAGACCCAGTACTTC; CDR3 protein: CSEPVASGGQETQYF
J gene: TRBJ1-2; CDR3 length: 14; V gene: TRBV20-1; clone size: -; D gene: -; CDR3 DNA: TGCAGTGCCTTAGAGGGCAGGGCGAACTATGGCTACACCTTC; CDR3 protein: CSALEGRANYGYTF
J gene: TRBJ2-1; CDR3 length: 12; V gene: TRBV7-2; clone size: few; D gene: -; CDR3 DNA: TGTGCCAGCAGCTTAGAGCGATCAGGGCAGTTCTTC; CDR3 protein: CASSLERSGQFF
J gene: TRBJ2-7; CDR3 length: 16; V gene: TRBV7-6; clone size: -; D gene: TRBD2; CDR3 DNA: TGTGCCAGCAGCTCCTTGACTAGCGGGGTTTCCTACGAGCAGTACTTC; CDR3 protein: CASSSLTSGVSYEQYF
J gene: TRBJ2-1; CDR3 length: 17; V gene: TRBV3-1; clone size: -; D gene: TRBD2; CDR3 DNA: TGTGCCAGCAGCCGGACTAGCGGGGGGTCCCCCGACAATGAGCAGTTCTTC; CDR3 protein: CASSRTSGGSPDNEQFF
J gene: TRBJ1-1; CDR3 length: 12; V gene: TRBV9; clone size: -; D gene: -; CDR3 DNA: TGTGCCAGCAGCGCCCAGGGTGATGAAGCTTTCTTT; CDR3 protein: CASSAQGDEAFF
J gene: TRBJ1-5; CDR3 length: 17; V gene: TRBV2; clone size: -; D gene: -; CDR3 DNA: TGTGCCAGCAGCGCTTTGCGGACAGACTATAGCAATCAGCCCCAGCATTTT; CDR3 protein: CASSALRTDYSNQPQHF
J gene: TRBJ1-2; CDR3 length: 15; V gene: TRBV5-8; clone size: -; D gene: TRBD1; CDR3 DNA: TGTGCCAGCAGCTCGGACAGGGGGGAACTTTATGGCTACACCTTC; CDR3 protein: CASSSDRGELYGYTF
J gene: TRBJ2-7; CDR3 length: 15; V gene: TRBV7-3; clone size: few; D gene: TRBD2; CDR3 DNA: TGTGCCAGCAGCCCACAAATAGCGGGGGGCTACGAGCAGTACTTC; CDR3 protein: CASSPQIAGGYEQYF
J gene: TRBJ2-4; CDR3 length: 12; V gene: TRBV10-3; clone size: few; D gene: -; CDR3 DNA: TGTGCCATCGAGGGGACACGGGGGGAGCAGTACTTC; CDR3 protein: CAIEGTRGEQYF
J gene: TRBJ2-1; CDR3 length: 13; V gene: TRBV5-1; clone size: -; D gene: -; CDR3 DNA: TGCGCCAGCAGCTTCAACAGGGAGAGTGAGCAGTTCTTC; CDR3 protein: CASSFNRESEQFF
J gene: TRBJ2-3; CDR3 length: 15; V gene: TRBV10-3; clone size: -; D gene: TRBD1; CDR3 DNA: TGTGCCATCAGTGAGAGGGACAGTTGGACAGATACGCAGTATTTT; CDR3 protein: CAISERDSWTDTQYF
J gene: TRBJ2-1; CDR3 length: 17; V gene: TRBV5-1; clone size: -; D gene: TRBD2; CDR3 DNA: TGCGCCAGCAGCTCAATCCTAGCGGGGGGGCTCACGAATGAGCAGTTCTTC; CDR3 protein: CASSSILAGGLTNEQFF
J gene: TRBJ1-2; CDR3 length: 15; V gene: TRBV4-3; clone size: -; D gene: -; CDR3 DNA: TGCGCCAGCAGCCAAGATAGGGTCAGGGGCCATGACTACACCTTC; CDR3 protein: CASSQDRVRGHDYTF
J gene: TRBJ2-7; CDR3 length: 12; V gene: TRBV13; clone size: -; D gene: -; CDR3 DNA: TGTGCCAGCAGCCTTCACTCCTGCGAGCAGTACTTC; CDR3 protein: CASSLHSCEQYF
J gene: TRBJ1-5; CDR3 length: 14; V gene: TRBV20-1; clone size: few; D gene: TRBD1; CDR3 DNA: TGCAGTGCTCCAGACAGGGTGAGGGATCAGCCCCAGCATTTT; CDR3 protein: CSAPDRVRDQPQHF
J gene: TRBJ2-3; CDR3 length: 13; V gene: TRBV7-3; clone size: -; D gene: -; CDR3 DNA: TGTGCCAGCAGCTCACAAAGGGCAGATACGCAGTATTTT; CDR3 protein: CASSSQRADTQYF
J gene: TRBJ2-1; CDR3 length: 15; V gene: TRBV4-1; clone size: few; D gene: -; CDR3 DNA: TGCGCCAGCAGCCAAGAGATCCCAGCGGGCAACGAGCAGTTCTTC; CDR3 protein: CASSQEIPAGNEQFF
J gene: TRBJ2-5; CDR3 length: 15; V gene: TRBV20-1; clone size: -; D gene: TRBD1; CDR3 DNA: TGCAGTGCTAGGGACAGCAGGGGCAGGGGGGAGACCCAGTACTTC; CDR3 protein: CSARDSRGRGETQYF
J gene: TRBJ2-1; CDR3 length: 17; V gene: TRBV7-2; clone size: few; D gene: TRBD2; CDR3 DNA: TGTGCCAGCAGCTTAGGGGGGGGGGACCCGGTCTACAATGAGCAGTTCTTC; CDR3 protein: CASSLGGGDPVYNEQFF
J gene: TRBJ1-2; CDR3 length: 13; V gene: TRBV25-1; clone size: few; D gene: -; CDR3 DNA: TGTGCCAGCAGTGACCCTACAGGCAGGGGCTACACCTTC; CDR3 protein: CASSDPTGRGYTF
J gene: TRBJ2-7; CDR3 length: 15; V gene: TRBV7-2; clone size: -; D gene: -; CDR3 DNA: TGTGCCAGCAGTGTAGGAAGGGGAAGCTCCTACGAGCAGTACTTC; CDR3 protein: CASSVGRGSSYEQYF
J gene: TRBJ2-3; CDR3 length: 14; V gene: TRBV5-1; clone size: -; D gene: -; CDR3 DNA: TGCGCCAGCAGCGCCCTTCAGGGGACAGATACGCAGTATTTT; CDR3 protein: CASSALQGTDTQYF
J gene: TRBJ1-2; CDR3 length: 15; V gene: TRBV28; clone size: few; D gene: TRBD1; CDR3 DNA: TGTGCCAGCAGTTTGGAGGGGGCGTTTAACTATGGCTACACCTTC; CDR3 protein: CASSLEGAFNYGYTF
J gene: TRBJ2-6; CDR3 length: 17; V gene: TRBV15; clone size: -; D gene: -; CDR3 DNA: TGTGCCGCCAGCACCTGGACAGACGACACTGGGGCCAACGTCCTGACTTTC; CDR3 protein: CAASTWTDDTGANVLTF
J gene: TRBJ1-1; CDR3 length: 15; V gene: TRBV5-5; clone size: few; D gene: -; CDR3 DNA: TGTGCCAGCAGCCGCGAGTTCGGTCAGAACACTGAAGCTTTCTTT; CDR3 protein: CASSREFGQNTEAFF
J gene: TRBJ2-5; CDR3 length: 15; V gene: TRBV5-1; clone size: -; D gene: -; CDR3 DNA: TGCGCCAGCAGCTTGCAACCAGGGGCAGGAGAGACCCAGTACTTC; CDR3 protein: CASSLQPGAGETQYF
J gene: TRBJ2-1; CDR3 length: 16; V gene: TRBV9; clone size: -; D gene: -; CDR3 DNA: TGTGCCAGCAGCGTAGTAGGAGGACTACCCTACAATGAGCAGTTCTTC; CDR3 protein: CASSVVGGLPYNEQFF
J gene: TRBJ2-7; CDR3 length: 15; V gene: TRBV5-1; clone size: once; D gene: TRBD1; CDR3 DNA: TGCGCCAGCAGCTTGTCGGACGGGACAGGGGGCGAGCAGTACTTC; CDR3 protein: CASSLSDGTGGEQYF
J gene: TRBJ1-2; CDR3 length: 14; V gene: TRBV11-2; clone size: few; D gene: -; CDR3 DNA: TGTGCCAGCAGCCGCCCGGGACGAAACTATGGCTACACCTTC; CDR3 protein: CASSRPGRNYGYTF
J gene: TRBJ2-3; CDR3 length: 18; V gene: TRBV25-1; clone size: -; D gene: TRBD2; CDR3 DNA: TGTGCCAGCAGGTCCGGGACTAGCGGAACCTCTAGCACAGATACGCAGTATTTT; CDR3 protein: CASRSGTSGTSSTDTQYF
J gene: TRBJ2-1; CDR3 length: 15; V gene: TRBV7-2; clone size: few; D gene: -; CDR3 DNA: TGTGCCAGCAGCTTATCAGTTGGACAGTACAATGAGCAGTTCTTC; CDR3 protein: CASSLSVGQYNEQFF
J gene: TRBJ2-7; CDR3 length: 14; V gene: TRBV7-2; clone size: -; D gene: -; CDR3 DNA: TGTGCCAGCAACCCGGACACACGCTCCTACGAGCAGTACTTC; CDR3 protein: CASNPDTRSYEQYF
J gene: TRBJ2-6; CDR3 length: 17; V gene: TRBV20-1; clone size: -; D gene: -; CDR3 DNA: TGCAGTGCCGGGACACTCCGCCTTGTAGCTGGGGCCAACGTCCTGACTTTC; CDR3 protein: CSAGTLRLVAGANVLTF
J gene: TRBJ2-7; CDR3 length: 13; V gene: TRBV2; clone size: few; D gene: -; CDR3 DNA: TGTGCCAGCAGTGTAGACAGACGTTACGAGCAGTACTTC; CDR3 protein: CASSVDRRYEQYF
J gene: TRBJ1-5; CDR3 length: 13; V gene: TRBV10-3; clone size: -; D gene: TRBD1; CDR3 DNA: TGTGCCATCAGACAGGGGGACAATCAGCCCCAGCATTTT; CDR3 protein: CAIRQGDNQPQHF
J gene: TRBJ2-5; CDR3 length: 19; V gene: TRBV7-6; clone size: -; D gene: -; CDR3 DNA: TGTGCCAGCAGCTCCACCTGGACGCAAGGAAGCGCGTACCAAGAGACCCAGTACTTC; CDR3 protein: CASSSTWTQGSAYQETQYF
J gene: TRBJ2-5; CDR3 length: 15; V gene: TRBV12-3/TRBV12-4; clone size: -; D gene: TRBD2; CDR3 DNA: TGTGCCAGCAGTTTTTTTAGCGGGGCGGAAGAGACCCAGTACTTC; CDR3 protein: CASSFFSGAEETQYF
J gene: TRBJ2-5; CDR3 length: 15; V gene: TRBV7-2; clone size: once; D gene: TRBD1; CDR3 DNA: TGTGCCAGCAGCTTAGACAGGGGGCGCGCAGAGACCCAGTACTTC; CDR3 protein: CASSLDRGRAETQYF
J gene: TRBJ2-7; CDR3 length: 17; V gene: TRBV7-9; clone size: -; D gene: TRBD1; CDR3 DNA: TGTGCCAGCAGCTTAAACGGGGGTAGGACAGGGTCCTACGAGCAGTACTTC; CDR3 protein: CASSLNGGRTGSYEQYF
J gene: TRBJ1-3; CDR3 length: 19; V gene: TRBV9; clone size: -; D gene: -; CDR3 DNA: TGTGCCAGCAGCGTAGGGGTGACCTTTTGGGGTGGCTCTGGAAACACCATATATTTT; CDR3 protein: CASSVGVTFWGGSGNTIYF
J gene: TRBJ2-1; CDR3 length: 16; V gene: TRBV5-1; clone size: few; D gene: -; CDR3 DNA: TGCGCCAGCAGCTTGGGACAGGTTTACTCCTACAATGAGCAGTTCTTC; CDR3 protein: CASSLGQVYSYNEQFF
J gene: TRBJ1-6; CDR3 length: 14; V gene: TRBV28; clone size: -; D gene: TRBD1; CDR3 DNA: TGTGCCAGCACCGGCCCGGGACAGAATTCGCCCCTCCACTTT; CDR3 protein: CASTGPGQNSPLHF
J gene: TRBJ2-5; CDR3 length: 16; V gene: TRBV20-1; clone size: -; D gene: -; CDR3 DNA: TGCAGTGCTAGAGATGTTAAGGCAGCCCTGCAAGAGACCCAGTACTTC; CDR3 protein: CSARDVKAALQETQYF
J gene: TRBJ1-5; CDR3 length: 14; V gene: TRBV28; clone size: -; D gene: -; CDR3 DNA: TGTGCCAGCAGTTTAAGCCGACAGGACCAGCCCCAGCATTTT; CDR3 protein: CASSLSRQDQPQHF
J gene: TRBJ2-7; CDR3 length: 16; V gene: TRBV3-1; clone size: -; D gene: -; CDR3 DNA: TGTGCCAGCAGCCAAGATAAAAGCCAGGTGTTATACGAGCAGTACTTC; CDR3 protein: CASSQDKSQVLYEQYF
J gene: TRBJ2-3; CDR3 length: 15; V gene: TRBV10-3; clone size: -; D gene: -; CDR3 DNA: TGTGCCACCACTGCAGAGCCCCAGGGATCAGATACGCAGTATTTT; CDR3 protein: CATTAEPQGSDTQYF
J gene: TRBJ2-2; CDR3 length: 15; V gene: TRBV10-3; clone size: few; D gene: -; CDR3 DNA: TGTGCCATCACCGGGGAAGAGTCTCGCACCGGGGAGCTGTTTTTT; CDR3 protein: CAITGEESRTGELFF